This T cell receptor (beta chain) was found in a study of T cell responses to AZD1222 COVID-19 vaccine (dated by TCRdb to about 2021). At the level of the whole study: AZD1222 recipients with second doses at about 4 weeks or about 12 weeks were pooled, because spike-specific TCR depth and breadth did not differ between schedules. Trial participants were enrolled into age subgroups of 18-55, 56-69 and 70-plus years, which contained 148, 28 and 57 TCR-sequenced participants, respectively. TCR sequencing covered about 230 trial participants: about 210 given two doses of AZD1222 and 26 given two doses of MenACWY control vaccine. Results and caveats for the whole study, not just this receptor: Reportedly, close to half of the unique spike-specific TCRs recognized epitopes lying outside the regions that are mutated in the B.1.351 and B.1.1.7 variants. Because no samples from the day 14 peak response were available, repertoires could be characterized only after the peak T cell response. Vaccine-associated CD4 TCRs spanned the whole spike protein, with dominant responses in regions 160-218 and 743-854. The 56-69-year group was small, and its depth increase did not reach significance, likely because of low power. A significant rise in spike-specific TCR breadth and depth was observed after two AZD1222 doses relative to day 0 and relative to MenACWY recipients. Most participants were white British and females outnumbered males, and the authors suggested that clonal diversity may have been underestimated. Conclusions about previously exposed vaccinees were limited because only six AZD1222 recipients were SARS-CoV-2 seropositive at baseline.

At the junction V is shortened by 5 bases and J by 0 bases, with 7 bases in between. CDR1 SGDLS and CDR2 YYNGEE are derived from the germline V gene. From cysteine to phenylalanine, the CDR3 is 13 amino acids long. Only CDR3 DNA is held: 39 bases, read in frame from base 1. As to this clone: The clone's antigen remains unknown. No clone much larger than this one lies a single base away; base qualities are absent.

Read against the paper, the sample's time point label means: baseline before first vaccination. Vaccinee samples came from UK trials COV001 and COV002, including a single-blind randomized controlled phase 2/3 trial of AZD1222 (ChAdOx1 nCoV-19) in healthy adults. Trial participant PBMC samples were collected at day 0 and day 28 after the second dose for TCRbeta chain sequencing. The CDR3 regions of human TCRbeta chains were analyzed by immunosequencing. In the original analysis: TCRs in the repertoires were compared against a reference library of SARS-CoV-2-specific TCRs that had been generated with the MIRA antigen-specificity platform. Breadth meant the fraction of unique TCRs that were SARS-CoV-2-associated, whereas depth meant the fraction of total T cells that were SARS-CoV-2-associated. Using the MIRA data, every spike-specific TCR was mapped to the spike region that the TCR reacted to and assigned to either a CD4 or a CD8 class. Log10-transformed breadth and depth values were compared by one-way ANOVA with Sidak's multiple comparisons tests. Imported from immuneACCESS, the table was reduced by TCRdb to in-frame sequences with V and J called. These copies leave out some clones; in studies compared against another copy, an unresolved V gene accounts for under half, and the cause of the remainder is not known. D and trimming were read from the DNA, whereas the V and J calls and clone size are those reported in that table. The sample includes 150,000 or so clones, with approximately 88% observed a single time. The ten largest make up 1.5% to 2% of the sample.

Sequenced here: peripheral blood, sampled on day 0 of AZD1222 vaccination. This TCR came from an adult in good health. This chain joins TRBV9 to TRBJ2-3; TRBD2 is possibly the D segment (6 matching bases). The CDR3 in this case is CASRGLSTDTQYF. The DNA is TGTGCCAGCAGGGGACTCAGCACAGATACGCAGTATTTT.